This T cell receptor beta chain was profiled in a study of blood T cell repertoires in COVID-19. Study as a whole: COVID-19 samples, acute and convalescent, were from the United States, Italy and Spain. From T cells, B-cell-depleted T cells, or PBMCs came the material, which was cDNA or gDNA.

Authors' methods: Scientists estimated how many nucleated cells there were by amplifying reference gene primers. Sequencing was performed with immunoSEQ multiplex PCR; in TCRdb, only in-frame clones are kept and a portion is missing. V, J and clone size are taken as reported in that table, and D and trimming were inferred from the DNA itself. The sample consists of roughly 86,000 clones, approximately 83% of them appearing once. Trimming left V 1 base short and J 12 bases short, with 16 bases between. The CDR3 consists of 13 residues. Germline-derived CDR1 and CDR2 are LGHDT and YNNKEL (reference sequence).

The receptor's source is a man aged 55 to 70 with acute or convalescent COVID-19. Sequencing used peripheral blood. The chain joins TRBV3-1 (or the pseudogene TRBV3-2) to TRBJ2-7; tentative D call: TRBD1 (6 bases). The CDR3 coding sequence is TGTGCCAGCAGCCAAGCCGCTCAGGGGTATCGGTACTTC. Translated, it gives CASSQAAQGYRYF.